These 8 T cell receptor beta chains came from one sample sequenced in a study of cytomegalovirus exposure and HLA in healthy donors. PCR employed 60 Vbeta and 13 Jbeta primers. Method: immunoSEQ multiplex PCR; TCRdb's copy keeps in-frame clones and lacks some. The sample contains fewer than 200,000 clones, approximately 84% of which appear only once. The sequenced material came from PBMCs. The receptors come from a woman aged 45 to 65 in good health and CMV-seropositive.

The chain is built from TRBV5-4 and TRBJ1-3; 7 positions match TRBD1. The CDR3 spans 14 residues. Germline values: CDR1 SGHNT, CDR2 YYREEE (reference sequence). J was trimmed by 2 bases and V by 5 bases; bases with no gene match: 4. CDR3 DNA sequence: TGTGCCAGCAGAGCAGGGACAGCTGGAAACACCATATATTTT. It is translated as CASRAGTAGNTIYF.

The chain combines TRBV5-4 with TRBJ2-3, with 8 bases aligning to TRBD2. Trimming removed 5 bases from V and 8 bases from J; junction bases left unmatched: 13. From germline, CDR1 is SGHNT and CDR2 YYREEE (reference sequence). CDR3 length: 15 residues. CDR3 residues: CASSLISGKGGTQYF. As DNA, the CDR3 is TGTGCCAGCAGTCTCATTAGCGGGAAAGGAGGTACGCAGTATTTT. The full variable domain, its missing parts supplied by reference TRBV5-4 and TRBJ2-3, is ETGVTQSPTHLIKTRGQQVTLRCSSQSGHNTVSWYQQALGQGPQFIFQYYREEENGRGNFPPRFSGLQFPNYSSELNVNALELDDSALYLCASSLISGKGGTQYFGPGTRLTVL.

CDR3 coding DNA: TGCGCCAGCAGCTTGGATGGAGTCACTGGGGCCAACGTCCTGACTTTC. This gives the protein CASSLDGVTGANVLTF. J is TRBJ2-6 and V is TRBV5-1; D gene unclear. The CDR3 extends over 16 amino acids. In germline, CDR1 is SGHRS, CDR2 YFSETQ. V was cut by 0 bases and J by 2 bases, with 9 bases left in between.

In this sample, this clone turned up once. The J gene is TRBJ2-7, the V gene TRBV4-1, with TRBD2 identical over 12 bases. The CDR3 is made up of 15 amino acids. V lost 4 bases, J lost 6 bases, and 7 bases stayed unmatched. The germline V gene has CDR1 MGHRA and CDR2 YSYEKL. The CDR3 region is CASSPLAGGPTEQYF. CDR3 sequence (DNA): TGCGCCAGCAGCCCACTAGCGGGGGGCCCCACCGAGCAGTACTTC.

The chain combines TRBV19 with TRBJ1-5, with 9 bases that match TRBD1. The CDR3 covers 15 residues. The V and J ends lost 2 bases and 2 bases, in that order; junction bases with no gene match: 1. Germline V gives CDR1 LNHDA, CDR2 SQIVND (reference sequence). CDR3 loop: CASSIRTGGNQPQHF. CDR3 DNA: TGTGCCAGTAGTATAAGGACAGGGGGCAATCAGCCCCAGCATTTT.

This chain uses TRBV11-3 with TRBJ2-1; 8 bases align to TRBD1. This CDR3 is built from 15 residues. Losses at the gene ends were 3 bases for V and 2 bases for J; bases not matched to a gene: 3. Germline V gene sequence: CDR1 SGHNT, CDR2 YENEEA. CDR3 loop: CASSFSGGPYNEQFF. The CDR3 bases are TGTGCCAGCAGCTTTTCAGGGGGCCCCTACAATGAGCAGTTCTTC.

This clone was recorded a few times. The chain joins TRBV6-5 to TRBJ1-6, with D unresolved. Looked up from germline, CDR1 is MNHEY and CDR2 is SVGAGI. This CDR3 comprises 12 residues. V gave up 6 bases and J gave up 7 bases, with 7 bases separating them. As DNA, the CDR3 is TGTGCCAGCAGATCACAGAATTCACCCCTCCACTTT. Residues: CASRSQNSPLHF.

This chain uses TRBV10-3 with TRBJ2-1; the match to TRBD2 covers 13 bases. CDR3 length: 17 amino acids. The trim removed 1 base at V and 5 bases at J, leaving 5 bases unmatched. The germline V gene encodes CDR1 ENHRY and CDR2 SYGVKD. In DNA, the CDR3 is TGTGCCATCAGTGAGTATAGGACTAGCGGGAGCCACAATGAGCAGTTCTTC. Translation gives CAISEYRTSGSHNEQFF.